This T cell receptor (beta chain) was identified in a study of early T cells in non-severe SARS-CoV-2 infection. Overall study: Sequencing input comprised bulk RNA from unsorted whole blood; chain pairing was not available. Study findings and constraints: Database matching using VDJdb favored anti-spike CD8 responses, with private and CD4 specificities left missing.

The V end was cut by 0 bases, the J end by 10 bases, with 16 bases between. The length of the CDR3 is 15 residues. Germline CDR1 and CDR2: SGHAT and FQNNGV. cDNA molecules, individually, were tagged with unique molecular identifiers. One entry per CDR3 protein, called by TCRdb with MiXCR from the 5' RACE reads. Of 33,000 or so distinct CDR3 sequences in the sample, 5.5% to 6.5% were seen once. This clonotype was detected ten times or more. Antigen: not known. The chain has TRBV11-2 and TRBJ2-1; no clear D. The clonotype originates from an adult who was a healthcare worker with PCR-confirmed SARS-CoV-2 infection or an uninfected control (not recorded which). The sequenced material came from whole blood. Written as DNA, the CDR3 is TGTGCCAGCAGCTTAGATCGCCGAGCCTTCGGGGAGCAGTTCTTC. Its translation: CASSLDRRAFGEQFF.